These 20 T cell receptor beta chains originate from one sample sequenced in a study of graft-versus-host responses after intestinal transplantation. No antigen is known for these receptors. Using immunoSEQ multiplex PCR, the repertoire was profiled, and TCRdb retains in-frame clones only, with some absent. The repertoire consists of about 98,000 clones, with around 83% occurring once and the leading ten covering about 18%. The sequencing used unstimulated CD8+ T cells sorted from spleen or lymph node cells, collected before intestinal transplant. These receptors originate from a human donor who received an intestinal transplant.

V usage is TRBV5-5 and J usage is TRBJ2-4; TRBD2 matches at 7 bases. Germline V gene lookup returns CDR1 SGHKS and CDR2 YYEKEE (reference sequence). The J segment lost 6 bases and the V segment lost 4 bases, leaving 13 bases of the junction unmatched. The length of the CDR3 is 16 residues. The CDR3 protein is CASSPWGGTPGNIQYF. In DNA, the CDR3 is TGTGCCAGCAGCCCCTGGGGGGGTACCCCCGGAAACATTCAGTACTTC.

This chain links TRBV7-6 with TRBJ2-3; weak D call: TRBD2 (5 bases). V was trimmed by 5 bases and J by 0 bases, leaving 12 bases between them. The CDR3 totals 15 residues. The germline V gene encodes CDR1 SGHVS and CDR2 FNYEAQ. CDR3 in DNA: TGTGCCAGCAGCCTGGTAGGAGGTAGCACAGATACGCAGTATTTT. Protein: CASSLVGGSTDTQYF.

The chain combines TRBV28 with TRBJ2-3; TRBD1 might be the D (6 bases). Germline CDR1 is MDHEN and CDR2 is SYDVKM. The V gene lost 6 bases and the J gene lost 2 bases, with 18 bases spanning the gap. CDR3 length: 16 residues. This CDR3 reads CASSKRMRQVTDTQYF. Here the CDR3 DNA reads TGTGCCAGCAGCAAAAGAATGCGACAGGTCACAGATACGCAGTATTTT.

The chain recombines TRBV29-1 with TRBJ1-2, with D possibly being TRBD1 (5 bases). The V gene's germline CDR1 is SQVTM and CDR2 ANQGSEA. The V gene lost 5 bases and the J gene lost 5 bases, with 15 bases spanning the gap. The CDR3 covers 13 residues. The CDR3 protein is CSVPEQDSYGYTF. CDR3 nucleotides: TGCAGCGTTCCAGAACAGGATTCGTATGGCTACACCTTC.

This clone was observed a single time. V is TRBV5-3 and J is TRBJ2-7; TRBD2 matches 7 bases. TRBV5-3 is designated an ORF whose function remains uncertain. With V trimmed by 2 bases and J by 3 bases, 20 bases remained unmatched. The CDR3 sequence is 19 residues long. CDR3 amino acids: CARSFPGGNDPLGYYEQYF. CDR3 nucleotides: TGTGCCAGAAGCTTCCCGGGAGGCAACGACCCCCTAGGCTACTACGAGCAGTACTTC.

This rearrangement joins TRBV5-1 to TRBJ2-1, with 12 bases lining up with TRBD1. CDR1 and CDR2 (germline): SGHRS, YFSETQ. J lost 8 bases, V lost 4 bases, and 7 bases had no gene match. The CDR3 is 15 amino acids. CDR3 loop: CASSPGTGGADEQFF. CDR3 sequence (DNA): TGCGCCAGCAGCCCCGGGACAGGGGGCGCAGATGAGCAGTTCTTC.

The table lists this clone with a count of one. The germline gene is not matched at one end of the junction; a read error may be the cause. Other DNA variants within this sample encode the same CDR3. The chain has TRBV2 and TRBJ2-2; 11 bases fit TRBD2. This CDR3 region has 18 residues. Germline loops: CDR1 SNHLY, CDR2 FYNNEI. Here the CDR3 reads CASSLPYSGGAYTGELFF. CDR3 nucleotide sequence: TGCGCCAGCTCCCTTCCTTATAGCGGGGGGGCGTACACCGGGGAGCTGTTTTTT. Full variable domain (missing parts from reference TRBV2 and TRBJ2-2): EPEVTQTPSHQVTQMGQEVILRCVPISNHLYFYWYRQILGQKVEFLVSFYNNEISEKSEIFDDQFSVERPDGSNFTLKIRSTKLEDSAMYFCASSLPYSGGAYTGELFFGEGSRLTVL.

V is TRBV27 and J is TRBJ1-1, with TRBD1 as a possible D gene (5 bases). Trimming left V 0 bases short and J 7 bases short, with 12 bases between. Germline assignment: CDR1 MNHEY and CDR2 SMNVEV (reference sequence). CDR3 length equals 14 residues. The CDR3 here is CASSLSGTQVEAFF. As DNA, the CDR3 is TGTGCCAGCAGTTTATCTGGGACTCAAGTTGAAGCTTTCTTT.

DNA of the CDR3: TGTGCCAGCAGCTTAGAGGTCGACGAGCAGTACTTC. Amino acid sequence: CASSLEVDEQYF. The chain has TRBV7-9 and TRBJ2-7; D is unresolved. Trimming removed 1 base from V and 5 bases from J, with 6 bases in between. The CDR3 sequence is 12 residues long. Germline-derived CDR1 and CDR2 are SEHNR and FQNEAQ (reference sequence). Using reference TRBV7-9 and TRBJ2-7 for the parts outside the CDR3, the full variable domain is DTGVSQNPRHKITKRGQNVTFRCDPISEHNRLYWYRQTLGQGPEFLTYFQNEAQLEKSRLLSDRFSAERPKGSFSTLEIQRTEQGDSAMYLCASSLEVDEQYFGPGTRLTVT.

This chain uses TRBV20-1 with TRBJ2-3, with unresolved D. CDR3 length equals 11 residues. V was trimmed by 6 bases and J by 6 bases, leaving 10 bases between them. CDR1 and CDR2 from the germline V gene are DFQATT and SNEGSKA (reference sequence). The CDR3 reads CSATIRDTQYF. As DNA, the CDR3 is TGCAGTGCAACTATTAGGGATACGCAGTATTTT.

This clone was seen a handful of times. The chain uses TRBV6-5 and TRBJ2-7; TRBD1 aligns across 9 bases. Germline V gene data show CDR1 as MNHEY and CDR2 as SVGAGI. This CDR3 contains 13 residues. Trimming cost V 0 bases and J 6 bases; bases outside gene matches: 0. DNA for the CDR3: TGTGCCAGCAGTTACTCGGACAGGGGCGAGCAGTACTTC. The encoded protein is CASSYSDRGEQYF.

This clone has more than one count but fewer than ten. This rearrangement joins TRBV6-6 to TRBJ2-7, with D possibly TRBD1 on 5 matching bases. This CDR3 is 16 amino acids long. Germline V gene data show CDR1 as MNHNY and CDR2 as SVGAGI (reference sequence). V was shortened by 0 bases and J by 3 bases, with 15 bases between the two germline ends. The CDR3 region is CASSYSSETAIYEQYF. CDR3 bases: TGTGCCAGCAGTTACTCGAGTGAGACAGCAATCTACGAGCAGTACTTC.

The rearrangement joins TRBV27 to TRBJ2-7; no clear D. There are 15 residues in the CDR3. V dropped 0 bases and J dropped 4 bases, with 13 bases sitting between them. The germline V gene encodes CDR1 MNHEY and CDR2 SMNVEV (reference sequence). The CDR3 loop reads CASSLSNHPTYEQYF. As DNA, the CDR3 is TGTGCCAGCAGTTTATCGAACCATCCGACTTACGAGCAGTACTTC.

This clone was seen more than once but under ten times. The sample has other DNA sequences that encode this CDR3 too. This chain links TRBV6-5 with TRBJ2-3; D unclear. The CDR3 has 13 residues. Trimming removed 2 bases from V and 0 bases from J, with 3 bases in between. Germline V gene lookup returns CDR1 MNHEY and CDR2 SVGAGI. The DNA for the CDR3 is TGTGCCAGCAGTTACGGTAGCACAGATACGCAGTATTTT. This codes for CASSYGSTDTQYF.

The sample holds a few counts of this clone. Other DNA sequences from this sample encode an identical CDR3 as well. The chain combines TRBV9 with TRBJ2-2; D remains unclear. The length of the CDR3 is 12 residues. V dropped 0 bases and J dropped 7 bases, with 4 bases sitting between them. Germline CDR1 is SGDLS and CDR2 is YYNGEE. The chain's CDR3 is CASSVGGGELFF. The DNA of the CDR3 is TGTGCCAGCAGCGTAGGGGGCGGGGAGCTGTTTTTT.

For the CDR3, the DNA is TGCAGCGTGCAAGGGGAAACCGGGGAGCTGTTTTTT. As protein: CSVQGETGELFF. The chain couples TRBV29-1 to TRBJ2-2, with a tentative D call TRBD1 (5 bases). Looked up from germline, CDR1 is SQVTM and CDR2 is ANQGSEA. Trimming pared 6 bases from V and 5 bases from J, leaving 10 bases between. This CDR3 has 12 residues.

This clone was recorded once. The V and J genes are TRBV7-9 and TRBJ2-7, with 8 bases fitting TRBD2. With V trimmed by 6 bases and J by 4 bases, 11 bases remained unmatched. Germline assignment: CDR1 SEHNR and CDR2 FQNEAQ (reference sequence). The CDR3 has 15 residues. The CDR3 DNA reads TGTGCCAGCAGTCCGGGGAGCGGGGGACAATACGAGCAGTACTTC. This codes for CASSPGSGGQYEQYF. Full variable domain (outside the CDR3, taken from reference TRBV7-9 and TRBJ2-7): DTGVSQNPRHKITKRGQNVTFRCDPISEHNRLYWYRQTLGQGPEFLTYFQNEAQLEKSRLLSDRFSAERPKGSFSTLEIQRTEQGDSAMYLCASSPGSGGQYEQYFGPGTRLTVT.

This chain connects TRBV29-1 to TRBJ1-4; 7 nucleotides line up with TRBD1. The J segment lost 5 bases and the V segment lost 4 bases, leaving 4 bases of the junction unmatched. The CDR3 has 13 residues. Germline loops: CDR1 SQVTM, CDR2 ANQGSEA. CDR3 DNA sequence: TGCAGCGTTGGGGACAGTCCGAATGAAAAACTGTTTTTT. Amino acid sequence: CSVGDSPNEKLFF.

The V gene is TRBV9, the J gene TRBJ2-3, with 7 bases that match TRBD2. V lost 5 bases to trimming and J lost 9 bases; unmatched junction nucleotides: 12. CDR1 is SGDLS, CDR2 YYNGEE, per germline. The CDR3 is made up of 14 amino acids. CDR3 nucleotides: TGTGCCAGCAGTCCCCGGGAGGTCTTCCGGACGCAGTATTTT. This sequence encodes CASSPREVFRTQYF.

Only a few counts were recorded for this clone. V usage is TRBV6-1 and J usage is TRBJ2-7; 7 bases align to TRBD2. V lost 8 bases to trimming and J lost 1 base; unmatched junction nucleotides: 2. The CDR3 has 12 amino acids. CDR1 and CDR2 (germline): MNHNS, SASEGT. The CDR3 DNA reads as TGTGCCAGCTGGGGACTATCCTACGAGCAGTACTTC. Its translation: CASWGLSYEQYF.